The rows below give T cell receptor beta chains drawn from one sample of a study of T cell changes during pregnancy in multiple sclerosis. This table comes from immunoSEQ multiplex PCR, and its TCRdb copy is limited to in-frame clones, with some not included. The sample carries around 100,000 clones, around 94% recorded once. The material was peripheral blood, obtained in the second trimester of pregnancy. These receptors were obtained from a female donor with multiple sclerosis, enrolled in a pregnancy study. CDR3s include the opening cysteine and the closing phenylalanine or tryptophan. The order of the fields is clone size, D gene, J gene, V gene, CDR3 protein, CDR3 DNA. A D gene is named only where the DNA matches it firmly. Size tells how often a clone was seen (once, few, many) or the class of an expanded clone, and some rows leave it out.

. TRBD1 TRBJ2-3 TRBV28 CASSLGDRSTDTQYF TGTGCCAGCAGTTTGGGGGACAGGAGCACAGATACGCAGTATTTT
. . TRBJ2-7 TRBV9 CASSTHLDGGEQYF TGTGCCAGCAGCACCCACCTTGACGGGGGCGAGCAGTACTTC
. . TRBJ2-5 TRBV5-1 CASSLARSRGETQYF TGCGCCAGCAGCTTGGCGAGGAGCAGGGGAGAGACCCAGTACTTC
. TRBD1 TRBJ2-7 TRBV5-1 CASSVIPGQGTREQYF TGCGCCAGCAGCGTCATCCCGGGACAGGGTACTCGCGAGCAGTACTTC
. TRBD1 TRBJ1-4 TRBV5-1 CASSVGQGKNEKLFF TGCGCCAGCAGCGTGGGACAGGGGAAAAATGAAAAACTGTTTTTT
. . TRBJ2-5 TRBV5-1 CASSLNTGQETQYF TGCGCCAGCAGCTTGAACACAGGCCAAGAGACCCAGTACTTC
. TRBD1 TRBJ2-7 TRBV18 CASSPSGTGGHEQYF TGTGCCAGCTCACCATCCGGGACAGGGGGACATGAGCAGTACTTC
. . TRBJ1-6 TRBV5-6 CASSLGVSYNSPLHF TGTGCCAGCAGCTTAGGGGTCTCCTATAATTCACCCCTCCACTTT
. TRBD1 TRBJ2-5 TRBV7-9 CASKFGQGGETQYF TGTGCCAGCAAATTCGGACAGGGGGGAGAGACCCAGTACTTC
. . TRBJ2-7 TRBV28 CASRRDTPYEQYF TGTGCCAGCAGGAGGGACACACCCTACGAGCAGTACTTC
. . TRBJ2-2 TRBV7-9 CASSPTALRGELFF TGTGCCAGCAGCCCAACGGCCCTCAGGGGGGAGCTGTTTTTT
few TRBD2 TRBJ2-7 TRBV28 CASSPPGLAGEQYF TGTGCCAGCAGTCCCCCGGGACTAGCGGGGGAGCAGTACTTC
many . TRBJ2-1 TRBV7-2 CASSLASDNEQFF TGTGCCAGCAGCTTAGCCAGTGACAATGAGCAGTTCTTC
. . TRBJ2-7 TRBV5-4 CASSPAGMGVGYEQYF TGTGCCAGCAGCCCGGCGGGGATGGGAGTAGGCTACGAGCAGTACTTC
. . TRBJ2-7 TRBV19 CASRWGPGPYEQYF TGTGCCAGTAGATGGGGTCCAGGGCCCTACGAGCAGTACTTC
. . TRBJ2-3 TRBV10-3 CAISGPLSAQTDTQYF TGTGCCATCAGTGGACCATTAAGCGCGCAGACAGATACGCAGTATTTT
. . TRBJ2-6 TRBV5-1 CASSFSGGSRPGANVLTF TGCGCCAGCAGCTTCAGTGGGGGGTCGAGGCCTGGGGCCAACGTCCTGACTTTC
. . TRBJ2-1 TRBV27 CASSLSGSEQFF TGTGCCAGCAGTTTATCTGGTAGTGAGCAGTTCTTC
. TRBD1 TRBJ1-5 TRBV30 CAWSADRVGQPQHF TGTGCCTGGAGTGCGGACAGGGTCGGTCAGCCCCAGCATTTT
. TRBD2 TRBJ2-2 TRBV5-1 CASSLVTREEGGELFF TGCGCCAGCAGCTTGGTTACGCGGGAGGAGGGCGGGGAGCTGTTTTTT
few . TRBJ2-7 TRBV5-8 CASSPFSYEQYF TGTGCCAGCAGCCCATTCTCCTACGAGCAGTACTTC
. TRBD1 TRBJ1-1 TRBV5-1 CASSLVTGVEAFF TGCGCCAGCAGCTTGGTGACAGGGGTGGAAGCTTTCTTT
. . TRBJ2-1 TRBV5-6 CASSLGPFNEQFF TGTGCCAGCAGCTTGGGGCCCTTCAATGAGCAGTTCTTC
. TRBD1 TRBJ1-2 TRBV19 CASSMRAGGPNYGYTF TGTGCCAGTAGTATGAGGGCAGGGGGTCCGAACTATGGCTACACCTTC
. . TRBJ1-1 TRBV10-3 CAISGRQGTEAFF TGTGCCATCAGTGGCAGGCAGGGGACTGAAGCTTTCTTT
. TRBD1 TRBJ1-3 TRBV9 CASSVGTVRGDTIYF TGTGCCAGCAGCGTGGGGACAGTTCGGGGAGACACCATATATTTT
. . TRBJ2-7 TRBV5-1 CASSLNVGLLSYEQYF TGCGCCAGCAGCTTGAACGTGGGGCTCCTCTCCTACGAGCAGTACTTC
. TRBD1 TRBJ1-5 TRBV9 CASSISDRGNQPQHF TGTGCCAGCAGCATCTCGGACAGGGGCAATCAGCCCCAGCATTTT
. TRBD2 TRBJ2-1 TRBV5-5 CASSLEIWTSGRAREQFF TGTGCCAGCAGCCTCGAGATTTGGACTAGCGGGAGGGCCCGAGAGCAGTTCTTC